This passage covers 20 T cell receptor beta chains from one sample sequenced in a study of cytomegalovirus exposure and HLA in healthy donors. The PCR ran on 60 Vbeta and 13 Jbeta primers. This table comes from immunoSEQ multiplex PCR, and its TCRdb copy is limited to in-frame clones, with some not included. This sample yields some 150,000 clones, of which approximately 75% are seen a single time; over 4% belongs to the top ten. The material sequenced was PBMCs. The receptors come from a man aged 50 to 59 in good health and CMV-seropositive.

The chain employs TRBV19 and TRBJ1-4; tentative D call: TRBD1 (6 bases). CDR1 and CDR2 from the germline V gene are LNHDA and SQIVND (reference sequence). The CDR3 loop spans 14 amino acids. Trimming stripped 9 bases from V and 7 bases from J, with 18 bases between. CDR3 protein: CASFPGQSAEKLFF. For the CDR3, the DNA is TGTGCCAGCTTCCCCGGACAGTCGGCTGAAAAACTGTTTTTT.

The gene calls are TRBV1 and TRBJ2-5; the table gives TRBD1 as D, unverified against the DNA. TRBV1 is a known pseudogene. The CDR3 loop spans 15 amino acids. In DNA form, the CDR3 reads TGCACCAGCAGCCAGCCAACAGGTCGCCAAGAGACCCAGTACTTC. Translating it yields CTSSQPTGRQETQYF.

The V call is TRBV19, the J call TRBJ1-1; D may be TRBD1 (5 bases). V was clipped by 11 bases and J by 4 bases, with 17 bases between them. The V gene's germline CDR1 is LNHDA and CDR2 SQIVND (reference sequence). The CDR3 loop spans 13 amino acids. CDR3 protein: CAASPRVATEAFF. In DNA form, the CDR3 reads TGTGCCGCCTCGCCCAGGGTAGCCACTGAAGCTTTCTTT. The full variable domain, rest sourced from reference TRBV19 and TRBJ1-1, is DGGITQSPKYLFRKEGQNVTLSCEQNLNHDAMYWYRQDPGQGLRLIYYSQIVNDFQKGDIAEGYSVSREKKESFPLTVTSAQKNPTAFYLCAASPRVATEAFFGQGTRLTVV.

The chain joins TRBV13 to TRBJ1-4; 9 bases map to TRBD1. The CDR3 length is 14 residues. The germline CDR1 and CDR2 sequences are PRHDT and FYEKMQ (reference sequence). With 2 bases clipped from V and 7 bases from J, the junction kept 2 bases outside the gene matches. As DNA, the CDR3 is TGTGCCAGCAGCTTACGGGACAGGGCTGAAAAACTGTTTTTT. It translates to CASSLRDRAEKLFF. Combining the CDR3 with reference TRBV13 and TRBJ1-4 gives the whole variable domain AAGVIQSPRHLIKEKRETATLKCYPIPRHDTVYWYQQGPGQDPQFLISFYEKMQSDKGSIPDRFSAQQFSDYHSELNMSSLELGDSALYFCASSLRDRAEKLFFGSGTQLSVL.

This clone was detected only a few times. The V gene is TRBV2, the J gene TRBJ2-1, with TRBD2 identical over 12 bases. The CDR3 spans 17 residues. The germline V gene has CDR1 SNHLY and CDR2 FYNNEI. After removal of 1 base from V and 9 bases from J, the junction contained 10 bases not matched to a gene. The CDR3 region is CASSEGLAGGHRGEQFF. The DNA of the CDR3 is TGTGCCAGCAGTGAAGGGCTAGCGGGGGGGCATAGGGGTGAGCAGTTCTTC.

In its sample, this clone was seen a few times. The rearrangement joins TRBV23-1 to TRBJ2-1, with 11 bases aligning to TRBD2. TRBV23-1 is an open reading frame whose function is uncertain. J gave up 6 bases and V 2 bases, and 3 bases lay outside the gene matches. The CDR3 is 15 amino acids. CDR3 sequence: CASSQAGTSGNEQFF. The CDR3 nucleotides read TGCGCCAGCAGTCAAGCAGGGACTAGCGGCAATGAGCAGTTCTTC.

CDR3 sequence: CASTKGSGDNTEAFF. The CDR3 coding sequence is TGCGCCAGCACCAAGGGCTCCGGGGATAACACTGAAGCTTTCTTT. J is TRBJ1-1 and V is TRBV5-1, with unresolved D. CDR3 length: 15 residues. Germline V CDR1 and CDR2: SGHRS, YFSETQ. V shed 6 bases and J shed 2 bases, with 17 bases lying between them.

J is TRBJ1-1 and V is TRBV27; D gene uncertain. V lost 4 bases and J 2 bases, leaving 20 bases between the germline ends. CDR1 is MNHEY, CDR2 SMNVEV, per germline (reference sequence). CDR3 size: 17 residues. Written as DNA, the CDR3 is TGTGCCAGCAGTTCGGACCCGCGGAGGCAAATTAACACTGAAGCTTTCTTT. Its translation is CASSSDPRRQINTEAFF.

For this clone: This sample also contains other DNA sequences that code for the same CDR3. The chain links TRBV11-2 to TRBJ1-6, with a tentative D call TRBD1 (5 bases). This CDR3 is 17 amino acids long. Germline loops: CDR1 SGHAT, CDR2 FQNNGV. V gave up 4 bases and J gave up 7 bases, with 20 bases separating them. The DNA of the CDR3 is TGTGCCAGCAGCTCCGGGACGGGGGGTTCGAGGAATTCACCCCTCCACTTT. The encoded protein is CASSSGTGGSRNSPLHF.

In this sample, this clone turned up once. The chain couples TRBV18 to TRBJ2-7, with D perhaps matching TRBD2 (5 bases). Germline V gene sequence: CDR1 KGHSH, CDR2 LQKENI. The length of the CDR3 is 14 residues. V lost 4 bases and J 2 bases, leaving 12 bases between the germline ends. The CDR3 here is CASSRGLLAYEQYF. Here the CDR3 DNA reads TGTGCCAGCTCACGAGGACTCCTAGCCTACGAGCAGTACTTC.

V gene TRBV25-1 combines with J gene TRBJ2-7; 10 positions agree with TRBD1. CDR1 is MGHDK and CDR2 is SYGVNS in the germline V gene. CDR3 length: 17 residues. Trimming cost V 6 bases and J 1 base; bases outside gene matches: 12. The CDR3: CASRGTPGQGTSYEQYF. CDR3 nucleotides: TGTGCCAGCAGGGGGACCCCGGGACAGGGGACGTCCTACGAGCAGTACTTC.

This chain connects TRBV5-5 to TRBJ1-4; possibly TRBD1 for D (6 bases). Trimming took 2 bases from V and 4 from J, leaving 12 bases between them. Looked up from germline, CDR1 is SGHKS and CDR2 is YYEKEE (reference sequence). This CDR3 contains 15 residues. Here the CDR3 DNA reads TGTGCCAGCAGCTTCCCAGGGGCGCGTAATGAAAAACTGTTTTTT. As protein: CASSFPGARNEKLFF.

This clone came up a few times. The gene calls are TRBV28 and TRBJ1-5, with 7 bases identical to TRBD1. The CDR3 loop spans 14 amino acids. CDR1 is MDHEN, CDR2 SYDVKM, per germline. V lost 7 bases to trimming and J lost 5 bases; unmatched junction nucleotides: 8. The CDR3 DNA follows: TGTGCCAGCATGACAGGGCTTCTTTATCAGCCCCAGCATTTT. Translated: CASMTGLLYQPQHF.

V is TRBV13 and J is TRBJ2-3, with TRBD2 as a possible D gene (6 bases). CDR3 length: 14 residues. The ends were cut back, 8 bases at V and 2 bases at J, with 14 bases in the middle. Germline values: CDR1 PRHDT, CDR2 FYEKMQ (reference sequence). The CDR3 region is CASFLAGSTDTQYF. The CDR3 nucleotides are TGTGCCAGCTTCCTCGCGGGGTCCACAGATACGCAGTATTTT.

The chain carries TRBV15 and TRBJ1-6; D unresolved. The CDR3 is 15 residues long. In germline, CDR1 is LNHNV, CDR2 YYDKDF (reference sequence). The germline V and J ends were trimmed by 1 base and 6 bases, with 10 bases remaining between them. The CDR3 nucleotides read TGTGCCACCAGCAGAGTCCGACAATCTAATTCACCCCTCCACTTT. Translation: CATSRVRQSNSPLHF. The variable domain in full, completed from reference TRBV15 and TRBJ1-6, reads DAMVIQNPRYQVTQFGKPVTLSCSQTLNHNVMYWYQQKSSQAPKLLFHYYDKDFNNEADTPDNFQSRRPNTSFCFLDIRSPGLGDTAMYLCATSRVRQSNSPLHFGNGTRLTVT.

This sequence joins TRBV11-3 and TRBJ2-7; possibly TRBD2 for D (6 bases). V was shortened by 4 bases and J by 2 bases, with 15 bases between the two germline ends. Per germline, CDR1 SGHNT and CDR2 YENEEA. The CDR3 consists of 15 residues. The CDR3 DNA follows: TGTGCCAGCAGCTCAGGCTTAGCGGAGACCTACGAGCAGTACTTC. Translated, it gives CASSSGLAETYEQYF.

The CDR3 sequence: CASSFVGKYNSPLHF. The DNA for the CDR3 is TGTGCCAGCAGCTTTGTCGGGAAATATAATTCACCCCTCCACTTT. The rearrangement links TRBV12-1 to TRBJ1-6. TRBV12-1 constitutes a pseudogene. The CDR3 has 15 amino acids.

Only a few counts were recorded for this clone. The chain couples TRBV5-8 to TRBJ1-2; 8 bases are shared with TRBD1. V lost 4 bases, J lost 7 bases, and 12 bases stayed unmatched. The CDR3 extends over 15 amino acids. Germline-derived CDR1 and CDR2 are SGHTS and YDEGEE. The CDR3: CASSPLGQGAFGYTF. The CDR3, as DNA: TGTGCCAGCAGCCCCCTAGGGCAGGGGGCTTTTGGCTACACCTTC.

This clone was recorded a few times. CDR3 sequence (DNA): TGTGCCATCAGGGAGGGACAGGGAGGTTCACCCCTCCACTTT. Amino acid sequence: CAIREGQGGSPLHF. The J gene is TRBJ1-6, the V gene TRBV10-3; the match to TRBD1 covers 9 bases. V lost 6 bases to trimming and J lost 9 bases; unmatched junction nucleotides: 6. The CDR3 covers 14 residues. Looked up from germline, CDR1 is ENHRY and CDR2 is SYGVKD.

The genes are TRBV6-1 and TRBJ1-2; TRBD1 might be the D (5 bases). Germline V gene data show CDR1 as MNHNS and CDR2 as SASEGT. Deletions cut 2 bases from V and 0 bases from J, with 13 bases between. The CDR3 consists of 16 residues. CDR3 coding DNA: TGTGCCAGCAGTGAACGCACCCGGGGGGCTAACTATGGCTACACCTTC. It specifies CASSERTRGANYGYTF.